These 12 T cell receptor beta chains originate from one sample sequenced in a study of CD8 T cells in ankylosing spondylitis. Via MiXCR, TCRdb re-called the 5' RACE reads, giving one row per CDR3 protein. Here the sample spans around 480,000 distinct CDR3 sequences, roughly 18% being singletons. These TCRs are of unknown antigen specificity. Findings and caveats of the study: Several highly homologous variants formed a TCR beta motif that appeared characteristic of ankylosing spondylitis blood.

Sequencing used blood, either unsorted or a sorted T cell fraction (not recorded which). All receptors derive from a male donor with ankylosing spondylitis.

CDR3 protein: CASSPGTGGFGYEQYF. As DNA, the CDR3 is TGTGCCAGCAGTCCCGGGACAGGGGGCTTTGGGTACGAGCAGTACTTC. This chain uses TRBV28 with TRBJ2-7; TRBD1 agrees at 12 bases. Germline V gene lookup returns CDR1 MDHEN and CDR2 SYDVKM. The length of the CDR3 is 16 residues. V dropped 5 bases and J dropped 4; count of bases not matched to a gene: 9.

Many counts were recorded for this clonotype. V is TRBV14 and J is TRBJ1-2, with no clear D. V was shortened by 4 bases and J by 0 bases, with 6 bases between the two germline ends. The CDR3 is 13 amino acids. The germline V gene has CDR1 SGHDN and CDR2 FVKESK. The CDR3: CASSPSPNYGYTF. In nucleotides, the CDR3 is TGTGCCAGCAGCCCGTCTCCTAACTATGGCTACACCTTC.

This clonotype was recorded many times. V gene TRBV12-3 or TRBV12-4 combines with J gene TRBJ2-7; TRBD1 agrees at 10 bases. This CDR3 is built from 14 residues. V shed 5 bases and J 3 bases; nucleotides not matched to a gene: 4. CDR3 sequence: CASSRQGAGYEQYF. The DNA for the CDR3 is TGTGCCAGCAGTCGACAGGGGGCTGGCTACGAGCAGTACTTC.

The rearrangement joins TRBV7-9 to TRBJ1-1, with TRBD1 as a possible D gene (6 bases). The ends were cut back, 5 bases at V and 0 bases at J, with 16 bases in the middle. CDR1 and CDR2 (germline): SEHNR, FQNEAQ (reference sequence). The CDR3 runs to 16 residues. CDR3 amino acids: CASSTKTGPLNTEAFF. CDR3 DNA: TGTGCCAGCAGCACCAAAACAGGGCCCCTGAACACTGAAGCTTTCTTT.

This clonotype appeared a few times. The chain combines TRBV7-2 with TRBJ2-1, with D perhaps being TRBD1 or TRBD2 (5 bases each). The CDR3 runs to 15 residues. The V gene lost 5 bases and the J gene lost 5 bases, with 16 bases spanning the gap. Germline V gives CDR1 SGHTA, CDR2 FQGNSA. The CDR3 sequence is CASSPQGGGNNEQFF. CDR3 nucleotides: TGTGCCAGCAGCCCGCAGGGTGGGGGTAACAATGAGCAGTTCTTC.

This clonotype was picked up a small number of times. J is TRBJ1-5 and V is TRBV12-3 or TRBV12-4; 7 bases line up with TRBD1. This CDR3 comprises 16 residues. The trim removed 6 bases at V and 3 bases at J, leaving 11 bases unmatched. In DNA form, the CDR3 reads TGTGCCAGCAGAAAATCCGGGACAGCTTTCAATCAGCCCCAGCATTTT. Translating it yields CASRKSGTAFNQPQHF.

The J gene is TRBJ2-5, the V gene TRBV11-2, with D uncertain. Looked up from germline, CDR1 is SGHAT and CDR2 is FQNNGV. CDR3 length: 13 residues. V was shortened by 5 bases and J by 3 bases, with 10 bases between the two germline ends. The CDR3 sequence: CASSVTHKETQYF. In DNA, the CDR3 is TGTGCCAGCAGCGTGACGCACAAAGAGACCCAGTACTTC.

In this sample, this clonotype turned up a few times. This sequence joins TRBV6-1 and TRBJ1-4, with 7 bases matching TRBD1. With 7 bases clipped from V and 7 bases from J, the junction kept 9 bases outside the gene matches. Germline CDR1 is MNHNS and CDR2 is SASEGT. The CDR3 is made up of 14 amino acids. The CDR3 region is CASTLGGGGEKLFF. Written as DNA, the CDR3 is TGTGCCAGCACCCTAGGGGGCGGGGGTGAAAAACTGTTTTTT.

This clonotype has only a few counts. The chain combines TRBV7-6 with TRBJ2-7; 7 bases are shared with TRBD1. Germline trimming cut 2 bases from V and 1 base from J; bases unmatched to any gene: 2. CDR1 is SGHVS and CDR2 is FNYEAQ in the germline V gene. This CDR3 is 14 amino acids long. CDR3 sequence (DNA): TGTGCCAGCAGCTTAACAGGGGAATCCTACGAGCAGTACTTC. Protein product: CASSLTGESYEQYF.

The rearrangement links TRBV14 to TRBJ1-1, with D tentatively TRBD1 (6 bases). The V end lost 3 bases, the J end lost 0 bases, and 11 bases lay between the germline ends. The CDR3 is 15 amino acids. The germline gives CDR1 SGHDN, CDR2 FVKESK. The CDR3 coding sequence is TGTGCCAGCAGCCACTACAGGGACCTGAACACTGAAGCTTTCTTT. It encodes CASSHYRDLNTEAFF.

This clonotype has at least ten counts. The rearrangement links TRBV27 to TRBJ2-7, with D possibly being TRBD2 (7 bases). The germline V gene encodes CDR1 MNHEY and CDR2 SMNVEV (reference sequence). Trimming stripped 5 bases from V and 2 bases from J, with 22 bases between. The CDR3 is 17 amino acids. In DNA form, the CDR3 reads TGTGCCAGCAGTCAGCTGGGACTATTCGGGGGCCCCTACGAGCAGTACTTC. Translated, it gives CASSQLGLFGGPYEQYF.

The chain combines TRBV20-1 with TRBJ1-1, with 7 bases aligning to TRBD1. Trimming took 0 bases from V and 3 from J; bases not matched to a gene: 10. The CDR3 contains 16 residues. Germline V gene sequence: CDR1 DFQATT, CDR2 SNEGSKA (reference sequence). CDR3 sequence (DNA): TGCAGTGCTAGAGATTCCAACAGGGGATGGGACACTGAAGCTTTCTTT. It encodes CSARDSNRGWDTEAFF.